This TCR beta chain was identified in a study of blood T cells in healthy people across ages. General study findings and limits: TCR beta diversity per million T cells fell roughly linearly with age. Relative to aged donors, long-lived donors carried more naive CD4+ cells and displayed higher diversity. The study found TCR beta diversity correlated strongly with naive T cell percentage.

Through a sample-barcoded 5' primer and a J-beta primer mix, a second PCR was run for 7 to 11 cycles. TCRdb re-derived calls from the 5' RACE reads in MiXCR, one entry per CDR3 protein. The sample carries hundreds of thousands of distinct CDR3 sequences, over 45% recorded once. To note about this clonotype: Antigen unknown.

Each sample provided at least 6 micrograms of extracted total RNA. Sequenced sample: blood. The TCR was taken from a man younger than 40 in good health.

The CDR3 nucleotides are TGCAGCGTTAGGGAGGCGGGGAGCGTTCTTGGTAACGAGCAGTACTTC. This gives the protein CSVREAGSVLGNEQYF. The V call is TRBV29-1, the J call TRBJ2-7; D perhaps matches TRBD2 (6 bases). CDR1 SQVTM and CDR2 ANQGSEA come from the germline V gene. With 5 bases removed from V and 5 bases from J, the gap between germline ends came to 25 bases. There are 16 residues in the CDR3.